A selection of T cell receptor beta chains follows, all from one sample in a study of T cell responses to AZD1222 COVID-19 vaccine. Libraries were prepared by immunoSEQ multiplex PCR; TCRdb keeps only in-frame clonotypes and omits some of them. The sample carries about 62,000 clones, around three quarters recorded once. The input for sequencing was peripheral blood, taken on day 0 of AZD1222 vaccination. Receptors originate from an adult in good health. CDR3s leave out the opening cysteine and the closing phenylalanine or tryptophan. Fields, in order: V gene, clone size, D gene, J gene, CDR3 protein. D genes are given only for firm matches. The size field is filled for only some rows; it gives once, few, many or a size class.

V gene: TRBV6-5; clone size: -; D gene: -; J gene: TRBJ1-6; CDR3 protein: ASSTGQYYNSPLH
V gene: TRBV19; clone size: medium-sized; D gene: -; J gene: TRBJ1-5; CDR3 protein: ASNAWPQH
V gene: TRBV7-3; clone size: once; D gene: TRBD1; J gene: TRBJ1-2; CDR3 protein: ASSPTGTDYGYT
V gene: TRBV6-5; clone size: -; D gene: -; J gene: TRBJ1-2; CDR3 protein: ASSYGGSTIYGYT
V gene: TRBV7-9; clone size: -; D gene: -; J gene: TRBJ2-3; CDR3 protein: ASSFGGPGDTQY
V gene: TRBV5-5; clone size: -; D gene: -; J gene: TRBJ1-5; CDR3 protein: ASSLALGDQPQH
V gene: TRBV19; clone size: -; D gene: -; J gene: TRBJ2-3; CDR3 protein: ASSPGWRGKDTQY
V gene: TRBV12-3/TRBV12-4; clone size: -; D gene: -; J gene: TRBJ2-3; CDR3 protein: ASSSSTRDTQY
V gene: TRBV2; clone size: -; D gene: -; J gene: TRBJ1-4; CDR3 protein: AIGTPRSEKLF
V gene: TRBV10-2; clone size: -; D gene: -; J gene: TRBJ1-2; CDR3 protein: ASSTGNYGYT
V gene: TRBV19; clone size: -; D gene: -; J gene: TRBJ2-2; CDR3 protein: ASRRANTGELF